This TCR beta chain was retrieved from a study of control samples from healthy donors and cancer patients. Germline V gene sequence: CDR1 SGDLS, CDR2 YYNGEE. The CDR3 has 20 amino acids. After removal of 3 bases from V and 6 bases from J, the junction contained 18 bases not matched to a gene. Sequencing was performed with immunoSEQ multiplex PCR; in TCRdb, only in-frame clones are kept and a portion is missing. The sample yields about 110,000 clones, approximately 82% seen once. The chain uses TRBV9 and TRBJ2-1, with 13 bases that match TRBD2. Sequenced: blood. This receptor was identified in a man younger than 30 in good health. CDR3 bases: TGTGCCAGCAGCGGATCCCTTTACGAAGGACTAGCGGGGGAGCCCAATGAGCAGTTCTTC. This translates into CASSGSLYEGLAGEPNEQFF.